These 15 T cell receptor beta chains came from one sample sequenced in a study of neurological immune-mediated disorders. TCRdb called the 5' RACE reads again in MiXCR, with one record for every CDR3 protein. The data contain approximately 68,000 distinct CDR3 sequences, roughly 4.9% of them singletons. Sample: PBMCs. Source of these receptors: a woman between 65 and 79 years old with multiple sclerosis.

This clonotype was recorded many times. The chain employs TRBV3-1 and TRBJ2-3; D not certain. The germline V gene has CDR1 LGHDT and CDR2 YNNKEL (reference sequence). This CDR3 has 14 residues. The V and J ends lost 2 bases and 2 bases respectively, with 8 bases between them. CDR3 in DNA: TGTGCCAGCAGCCAATATACTATCACAGATACGCAGTATTTT. It is translated as CASSQYTITDTQYF.

The V call is TRBV5-1, the J call TRBJ1-5; D is unclear. Trimming cost V 0 bases and J 0 bases, with 7 bases left between them. The CDR3 contains 15 residues. Per the germline V gene, CDR1 is SGHRS and CDR2 is YFSETQ. CDR3 bases: TGCGCCAGCAGCTTGGCTCCTAATAGCAATCAGCCCCAGCATTTT. This gives the protein CASSLAPNSNQPQHF.

Ten or more counts support this clonotype. This sequence joins TRBV7-2 and TRBJ2-5, with D possibly matching TRBD2 (5 bases). CDR1 is SGHTA, CDR2 FQGNSA, per germline. The CDR3 is 15 amino acids. V dropped 1 base and J dropped 0 bases, with 9 bases sitting between them. CDR3 DNA: TGTGCCAGCAGCTTAGTAGCGAACAACCAAGAGACCCAGTACTTC. Residues: CASSLVANNQETQYF.

The sample holds a few counts of this clonotype. The V and J genes are TRBV5-1 and TRBJ2-2; D is undetermined. V was clipped by 4 bases and J by 2 bases, with 9 bases between them. CDR3 size: 14 residues. Germline-derived CDR1 and CDR2 are SGHRS and YFSETQ. The DNA of the CDR3 is TGCGCCAGCAGCGTAACAGCCAACACCGGGGAGCTGTTTTTT. Translated, it gives CASSVTANTGELFF.

The table lists this clonotype with many counts. This sequence joins TRBV4-3 and TRBJ2-7, with D perhaps matching TRBD1 (5 bases). V lost 0 bases, J lost 3 bases, and 12 bases lay in between. The CDR3 consists of 15 residues. Germline CDR1 reads LGHNA; CDR2 reads YSLEER. CDR3 loop: CASSQEAGRVYEQYF. Here the CDR3 DNA reads TGCGCCAGCAGCCAAGAGGCAGGGCGCGTCTACGAGCAGTACTTC.

This clonotype was picked up many times. The chain employs TRBV4-1 and TRBJ2-6; the D gene could be TRBD1 or TRBD2 (5 bases each). Trimming left V 1 base short and J 0 bases short, with 13 bases between. Germline V lookup: CDR1 MGHRA, CDR2 YSYEKL. CDR3 length equals 18 residues. This chain's CDR3 is CASSQGDGFFSGANVLTF. CDR3 nucleotides: TGCGCCAGCAGCCAAGGGGACGGGTTCTTCTCTGGGGCCAACGTCCTGACTTTC.

This chain connects TRBV7-9 to TRBJ1-4; maybe TRBD1 (6 bases). This CDR3 is 15 amino acids long. V lost 3 bases to trimming and J lost 8 bases, with 16 bases between them. The germline CDR1 and CDR2 sequences are SEHNR and FQNEAQ (reference sequence). CDR3 coding DNA: TGTGCCAGCAGCTTTGCCGGGACAACTTCGGAAAAACTGTTTTTT. As protein: CASSFAGTTSEKLFF.

This clonotype was detected many times. This rearrangement joins TRBV7-9 to TRBJ1-6; D is unclear. V gave up 7 bases and J gave up 7 bases, with 8 bases separating them. Germline CDR1 SEHNR, CDR2 FQNEAQ (reference sequence). The CDR3 is made up of 12 amino acids. CDR3 nucleotide sequence: TGTGCCAGCAACCTTGAAAATTCACCCCTCCACTTT. This translates into CASNLENSPLHF. Full variable domain (rest looked up from reference TRBV7-9 and TRBJ1-6): DTGVSQNPRHKITKRGQNVTFRCDPISEHNRLYWYRQTLGQGPEFLTYFQNEAQLEKSRLLSDRFSAERPKGSFSTLEIQRTEQGDSAMYLCASNLENSPLHFGNGTRLTVT.

This clonotype has only a few counts. This sequence joins TRBV12-3 or TRBV12-4 and TRBJ2-2; unclear D gene. CDR3 length equals 13 residues. With 3 bases removed from V and 5 bases from J, the gap between germline ends came to 7 bases. The CDR3 DNA follows: TGTGCCAGCAGTTTGGCCTGGACCGGGGAGCTGTTTTTT. Protein sequence: CASSLAWTGELFF.

This clonotype came up many times. The chain is built from TRBV5-1 and TRBJ1-1; 7 bases line up with TRBD1. Germline values: CDR1 SGHRS, CDR2 YFSETQ. The CDR3 consists of 14 residues. Trimming took 2 bases from V and 1 from J; bases not matched to a gene: 2. Written as DNA, the CDR3 is TGCGCCAGCAGCTTACAGGGGCAGAACACTGAAGCTTTCTTT. Residues: CASSLQGQNTEAFF.

This clonotype was detected ten times or more. The rearrangement links TRBV7-9 to TRBJ1-4; 9 nucleotides line up with TRBD1. CDR1 SEHNR and CDR2 FQNEAQ come from the germline V gene (reference sequence). Germline trimming cut 5 bases from V and 7 bases from J; bases unmatched to any gene: 11. The CDR3 length is 16 residues. The CDR3 nucleotides are TGTGCCAGCAGCGACGCGGACAGGGGAATTCGTGAAAAACTGTTTTTT. Protein: CASSDADRGIREKLFF.

This chain joins TRBV5-1 and TRBJ1-2; 8 nucleotides line up with TRBD1. Per the germline V gene, CDR1 is SGHRS and CDR2 is YFSETQ. J lost 2 bases, V lost 1 base, and 1 base had no gene match. CDR3 length equals 14 residues. The CDR3 nucleotides are TGCGCCAGCAGCTTGAGGACAGGGAACTATGGCTACACCTTC. It is translated as CASSLRTGNYGYTF.

As to this clonotype: The junction departs from the called germline gene at one end, perhaps through a read error. V is TRBV5-4 and J is TRBJ2-3; tentative D call: TRBD1 (6 bases). The germline CDR1 and CDR2 sequences are SGHNT and YYREEE (reference sequence). The CDR3 is made up of 15 amino acids. The CDR3 spells CASSLDGTPQDTQYF. The DNA for the CDR3 is TGTGCCAGCAGCTTGGATGGGACACCCCAGGATACACAGTATTTT.

At least ten counts were recorded for this clonotype. This chain uses TRBV29-1 with TRBJ2-3, with a possible D match to TRBD2 (5 bases). There are 12 residues in the CDR3. Germline CDR1 SQVTM, CDR2 ANQGSEA. The V and J ends lost 2 bases and 4 bases respectively, with 7 bases between them. CDR3 protein: CSVELAPDTQYF. In DNA form, the CDR3 reads TGCAGCGTTGAACTAGCTCCAGATACGCAGTATTTT.

This clonotype was seen repeatedly, ten times or more. The rearrangement uses TRBV5-5 and TRBJ1-2; tentatively, D is TRBD1 (5 bases). CDR1 is SGHKS, CDR2 YYEKEE, per germline (reference sequence). Deletions cut 0 bases from V and 5 bases from J, with 11 bases between. The CDR3 length is 14 residues. CDR3 residues: CASSLDMSGYGYTF. The CDR3 DNA reads TGTGCCAGCAGCTTGGATATGTCAGGGTATGGCTACACCTTC.